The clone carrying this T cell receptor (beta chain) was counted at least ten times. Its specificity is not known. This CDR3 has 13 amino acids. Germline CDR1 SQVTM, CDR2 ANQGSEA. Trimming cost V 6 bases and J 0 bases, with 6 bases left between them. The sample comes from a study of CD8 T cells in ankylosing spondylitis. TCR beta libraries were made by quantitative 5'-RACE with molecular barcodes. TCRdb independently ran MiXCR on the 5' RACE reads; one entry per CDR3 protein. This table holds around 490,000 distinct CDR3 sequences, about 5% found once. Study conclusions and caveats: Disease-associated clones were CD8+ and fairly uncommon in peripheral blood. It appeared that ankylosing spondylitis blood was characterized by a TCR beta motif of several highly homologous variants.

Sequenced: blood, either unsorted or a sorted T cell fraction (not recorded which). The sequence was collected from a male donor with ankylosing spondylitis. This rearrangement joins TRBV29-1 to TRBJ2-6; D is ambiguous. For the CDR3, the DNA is TGCAGCGTCACAGTCTCTGGGGCCAACGTCCTGACTTTC. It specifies CSVTVSGANVLTF.